The TCR beta chain under discussion was sequenced for a study of CD4 T cells in relation to SARS-CoV-2 and coronaviruses. The assay was immunoSEQ multiplex PCR, and TCRdb's table has in-frame clones only and misses some. The data contain tens of thousands of clones, 75% to 85% of them seen just once; the ten biggest clones take up less than 25%. CDR1 and CDR2 (germline): SEHNR, FQNEAQ (reference sequence). Trimming left V 5 bases short and J 3 bases short, with 17 bases between. The CDR3 spans 15 residues. The unexposed donors gave CD4+ T cells in about 2011-2018, prior to COVID-19. CD4+ T cells were isolated from the cells after roughly 11 days of culture. This clone was seen more than once but under ten times. Its antigen is not known.

This clonotype was obtained from a human donor in good health. The gene calls are TRBV7-9 and TRBJ2-7; possible D gene TRBD1, 6 bases. The sample consisted of CD4+ T cells from PBMCs, cultured in vitro. CDR3 bases: TGTGCCAGCAGCCCCGGGACATTTGTTGGCTACGAGCAGTACTTC. Translation: CASSPGTFVGYEQYF.